A single sample gave rise to the 23 T cell receptor beta chains below, sequenced in a study of cytomegalovirus exposure and HLA in healthy donors. Generated by immunoSEQ multiplex PCR, the TCRdb table keeps only in-frame clones and is missing some. The table has 150,000 to 200,000 clones, 85% seen once. Sequences were obtained from PBMCs. The receptors here all came from a man between 18 and 35 years old in good health and CMV-seropositive.

The J gene is TRBJ2-7, the V gene TRBV27; 7 bases align to TRBD1. CDR3 length: 15 amino acids. Germline loops: CDR1 MNHEY, CDR2 SMNVEV (reference sequence). Unmatched junction bases numbered 8, after V lost 6 bases and J lost 0 bases. The CDR3 bases are TGTGCCAGCAGGGTGCAGGGGACAGCCTCCTACGAGCAGTACTTC. Protein product: CASRVQGTASYEQYF.

J is TRBJ1-5 and V is TRBV5-1, with 7 bases identical to TRBD1. Losses at the gene ends were 0 bases for V and 6 bases for J; bases not matched to a gene: 9. Per germline, CDR1 SGHRS and CDR2 YFSETQ. The CDR3 covers 16 residues. The CDR3 reads CASSLAAGGIGQPQHF. CDR3 DNA sequence: TGCGCCAGCAGCTTGGCGGCAGGGGGTATAGGTCAGCCCCAGCATTTT.

The V gene is TRBV9, the J gene TRBJ1-4, with D possibly being TRBD1 (6 bases). The V end was cut by 0 bases, the J end by 6 bases, with 9 bases between. Per the germline V gene, CDR1 is SGDLS and CDR2 is YYNGEE. The CDR3 runs to 14 residues. The CDR3 spells CASSVARTDEKLFF. CDR3 nucleotide sequence: TGTGCCAGCAGCGTAGCGAGGACAGATGAAAAACTGTTTTTT. The whole variable domain, remainder taken from reference TRBV9 and TRBJ1-4, is DSGVTQTPKHLITATGQRVTLRCSPRSGDLSVYWYQQSLDQGLQFLIQYYNGEERAKGNILERFSAQQFPDLHSELNLSSLELGDSALYFCASSVARTDEKLFFGSGTQLSVL.

This clone came up a few times. The rearrangement uses TRBV6-4 and TRBJ2-3; tentatively, D is TRBD2 (6 bases). Germline lookup yields CDR1 MRHNA and CDR2 SNTAGT. The CDR3 length is 15 residues. Trimming left V 3 bases short and J 4 bases short, with 14 bases between. CDR3 nucleotide sequence: TGTGCCAGCAGTGAGACCGGGGGAGGCGCAGATACGCAGTATTTT. Translated: CASSETGGGADTQYF.

J is TRBJ2-1 and V is TRBV6-5, with D perhaps matching TRBD1 (6 bases). This CDR3 comprises 13 residues. Germline lookup yields CDR1 MNHEY and CDR2 SVGAGI. V shed 6 bases and J shed 5 bases, with 11 bases lying between them. Here the CDR3 reads CASSLTGDNEQFF. The CDR3 DNA reads TGTGCCAGCAGCCTGACAGGAGACAATGAGCAGTTCTTC.

The chain recombines TRBV19 with TRBJ2-7; 14 bases are a match to TRBD2. Germline V gene sequence: CDR1 LNHDA, CDR2 SQIVND (reference sequence). Trimming at V came to 7 bases and at J to 3 bases, leaving 8 bases not matched to a gene. The CDR3 is 16 residues long. The CDR3 is CASTGTSGSGLYEQYF. For the CDR3, the DNA is TGTGCCAGTACCGGGACTAGCGGGAGTGGGCTCTACGAGCAGTACTTC.

The chain couples TRBV6-5 to TRBJ2-2, with a possible D match to TRBD2 (6 bases). The CDR3 extends over 16 amino acids. The germline V gene has CDR1 MNHEY and CDR2 SVGAGI. V dropped 4 bases and J dropped 3 bases, with 15 bases sitting between them. The CDR3 nucleotides are TGTGCCAGCAGTTTGGGTGGTAGCGGCTACACCGGGGAGCTGTTTTTT. Translating it yields CASSLGGSGYTGELFF.

This clone was found a few times. This sequence joins TRBV4-2 and TRBJ2-5, with 7 bases that match TRBD1. There are 15 residues in the CDR3. After removal of 1 base from V and 5 bases from J, the junction contained 7 bases not matched to a gene. Germline V gene sequence: CDR1 LGHNA, CDR2 YNFKEQ. CDR3 coding DNA: TGTGCCAGCAGCCAAGTTGAAGGGGGCGGGGAGACCCAGTACTTC. Translation: CASSQVEGGGETQYF.

This chain uses TRBV5-1 with TRBJ1-3; 11 bases fit TRBD1. Germline CDR1 and CDR2: SGHRS and YFSETQ. The V segment lost 3 bases and the J segment 3 bases; nucleotides outside the gene matches: 2. The CDR3 runs to 15 residues. The CDR3 protein is CASSWDRGNGNTIYF. CDR3 in DNA: TGCGCCAGCAGCTGGGACAGGGGGAATGGAAACACCATATATTTT.

This chain links TRBV5-4 with TRBJ2-1; D is unclear. Germline lookup yields CDR1 SGHNT and CDR2 YYREEE (reference sequence). The CDR3 consists of 13 residues. The V end lost 5 bases, the J end lost 5 bases, and 11 bases lay between the germline ends. This CDR3 reads CASSPIEDNEQFF. Here the CDR3 DNA reads TGTGCCAGCAGTCCAATCGAGGACAATGAGCAGTTCTTC.

This clone has only a few counts. This chain links TRBV30 with TRBJ1-1; D is unclear. CDR3 length: 12 residues. The germline CDR1 and CDR2 sequences are GTSNPN and SVGIG (reference sequence). The V end was cut by 4 bases, the J end by 0 bases, with 6 bases between. Here the CDR3 reads CAWNFLNTEAFF. CDR3 bases: TGTGCCTGGAACTTTCTGAACACTGAAGCTTTCTTT.

This chain uses TRBV14 with TRBJ2-1, with TRBD2 matching over 8 bases. Germline CDR1 and CDR2: SGHDN and FVKESK. Unmatched junction bases numbered 8, after V lost 2 bases and J lost 8 bases. This CDR3 has 15 residues. Here the CDR3 DNA reads TGTGCCAGCAGCCAAAGGACTAGCTCTGGCCATGAGCAGTTCTTC. Protein product: CASSQRTSSGHEQFF.

A note on this clone: The junction departs from the called germline gene at one end, perhaps through a read error. The chain is built from TRBV30 and TRBJ2-7; 8 nucleotides align to TRBD1. Germline values: CDR1 GTSNPN, CDR2 SVGIG (reference sequence). The CDR3 totals 13 residues. The CDR3 DNA reads as TGTGCCTGGAGTGTCAGGGGGCCGTACGGGCAGTACTTC. Translating gives CAWSVRGPYGQYF. The complete variable domain, with remaining parts taken from reference TRBV30 and TRBJ2-7, reads SQTIHQWPATLVQPVGSPLSLECTVEGTSNPNLYWYRQAAGRGLQLLFYSVGIGQISSEVPQNLSASRPQDRQFILSSKKLLLSDSGFYLCAWSVRGPYGQYFGPGTRLTVT.

The CDR3 nucleotides read TGTGCCAGCAGTACGGGGGGCTTATGGGAGCAGTTCTTC. This gives the protein CASSTGGLWEQFF. The chain carries TRBV28 and TRBJ2-1; D might be TRBD2 (7 bases). V was clipped by 5 bases and J by 10 bases, with 15 bases between them. The CDR3 length is 13 residues. Looked up from germline, CDR1 is MDHEN and CDR2 is SYDVKM.

As to this clone: Other DNA sequences in the sample encode the same CDR3. This chain links TRBV27 with TRBJ2-7, with TRBD1 identical over 10 bases. The CDR3 extends over 15 amino acids. Losses at the gene ends were 1 base for V and 2 bases for J; bases not matched to a gene: 2. CDR1 and CDR2 from the germline V gene are MNHEY and SMNVEV (reference sequence). The CDR3 nucleotides are TGTGCCAGCAGTTTATTCGGACAGGGGGCCTACGAGCAGTACTTC. Protein product: CASSLFGQGAYEQYF.

This chain links TRBV14 with TRBJ2-2, with D possibly TRBD1 on 5 matching bases. Germline CDR1 and CDR2: SGHDN and FVKESK. The CDR3 length is 15 residues. Trimming shortened V by 2 bases and J by 1 base, and 8 bases separated the two germline ends. The DNA of the CDR3 is TGTGCCAGCAGCCAAATGCAGGGGAACACCGGGGAGCTGTTTTTT. Protein: CASSQMQGNTGELFF.

This clone was seen only a few times. V usage is TRBV2 and J usage is TRBJ2-7; D might be TRBD2 (5 bases). CDR3 size: 13 residues. Germline CDR1 SNHLY, CDR2 FYNNEI. V lost 7 bases and J lost 3, with 13 bases in between. DNA of the CDR3: TGTGCCAGCATGGTTCAGACTATCTACGAGCAGTACTTC. Amino acid sequence: CASMVQTIYEQYF. Together with reference TRBV2 and TRBJ2-7, the CDR3 gives the full variable domain: EPEVTQTPSHQVTQMGQEVILRCVPISNHLYFYWYRQILGQKVEFLVSFYNNEISEKSEIFDDQFSVERPDGSNFTLKIRSTKLEDSAMYFCASMVQTIYEQYFGPGTRLTVT.

The gene calls are TRBV5-1 and TRBJ2-3, with 8 bases lining up with TRBD2. The CDR3 extends over 16 amino acids. Germline loops: CDR1 SGHRS, CDR2 YFSETQ. V lost 4 bases and J lost 3; bases outside the gene matches: 10. Written as DNA, the CDR3 is TGCGCCAGCAGCCCCACCCGGACTAGCAGTACAGATACGCAGTATTTT. This encodes CASSPTRTSSTDTQYF.

CDR3 in amino acids: CASSLYRFGNNGYTF. CDR3 sequence (DNA): TGTGCCAGCAGTTTATACAGGTTTGGGAATAATGGCTACACCTTC. The chain has TRBV28 and TRBJ1-2, with D tentatively TRBD1 (5 bases). The germline gives CDR1 MDHEN, CDR2 SYDVKM. The CDR3 covers 15 residues. V was shortened by 1 base and J by 6 bases, with 15 bases between the two germline ends.

The CDR3 spells CASSLVSGDEQYF. Written as DNA, the CDR3 is TGTGCCAGCAGCTTAGTCTCAGGCGACGAGCAGTACTTC. The chain is built from TRBV11-3 and TRBJ2-7; D ambiguous. This CDR3 is built from 13 residues. Looked up from germline, CDR1 is SGHNT and CDR2 is YENEEA. The V end was cut by 1 base, the J end by 5 bases, with 9 bases between.

V is TRBV7-9 and J is TRBJ2-3; tentative D call: TRBD2 (6 bases). Trimming took off 8 bases at V and 0 bases at J, with 12 bases between the two ends. Germline CDR1 SEHNR, CDR2 FQNEAQ (reference sequence). The CDR3 length is 14 residues. This CDR3 reads CASGPSESTDTQYF. For the CDR3, the DNA is TGTGCCAGCGGCCCTAGCGAAAGCACAGATACGCAGTATTTT.

The rearrangement links TRBV9 to TRBJ2-5; tentatively, D is TRBD2 (6 bases). CDR3 size: 16 residues. V lost 0 bases and J 1 base, leaving 13 bases between the germline ends. Germline assignment: CDR1 SGDLS and CDR2 YYNGEE. Written as DNA, the CDR3 is TGTGCCAGCAGCGTAGTCGGTAGCGGAATCCAAGAGACCCAGTACTTC. Translation: CASSVVGSGIQETQYF.

As for this clone: The sample contains more than one DNA sequence encoding this CDR3. J is TRBJ2-1 and V is TRBV5-1, with D maybe TRBD1 (5 bases). Per germline, CDR1 SGHRS and CDR2 YFSETQ. CDR3 size: 15 residues. The V end was cut by 0 bases, the J end by 1 base, with 8 bases between. CDR3 residues: CASSLVQGSYNEQFF. CDR3 nucleotides: TGCGCCAGCAGCTTGGTTCAGGGTTCCTACAATGAGCAGTTCTTC. Variable domain in full (rest from reference TRBV5-1 and TRBJ2-1): KAGVTQTPRYLIKTRGQQVTLSCSPISGHRSVSWYQQTPGQGLQFLFEYFSETQRNKGNFPGRFSGRQFSNSRSEMNVSTLELGDSALYLCASSLVQGSYNEQFFGPGTRLTVL.